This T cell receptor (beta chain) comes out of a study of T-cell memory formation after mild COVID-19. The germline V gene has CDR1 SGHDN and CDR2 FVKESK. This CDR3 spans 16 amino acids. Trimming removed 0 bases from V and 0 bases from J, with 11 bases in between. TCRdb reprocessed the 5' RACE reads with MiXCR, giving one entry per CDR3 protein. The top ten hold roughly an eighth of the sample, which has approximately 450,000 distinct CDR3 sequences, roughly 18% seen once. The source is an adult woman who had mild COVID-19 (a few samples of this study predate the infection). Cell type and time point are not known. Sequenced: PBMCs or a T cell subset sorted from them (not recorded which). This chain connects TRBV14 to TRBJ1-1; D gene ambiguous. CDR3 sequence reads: CASSQELRPMNTEAFF. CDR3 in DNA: TGTGCCAGCAGCCAAGAGCTTCGCCCGATGAACACTGAAGCTTTCTTT.